Each of the 4 T cell receptor beta chains below was sequenced from the same sample in a study of blood T cells in healthy people across ages (dated by TCRdb to between 2014 and 2016). The library was obtained by 5' RACE. The sequencing machine was an Illumina HiSeq 2500. A second PCR of roughly 6 to 11 cycles was run with a J-beta primer mix and a sample-barcoded 5' primer. TCRdb redid the processing of the public reads, applying fastp at Q25 and MiXCR, and retained in-frame beta chains. Records with the same CDR3 protein are collapsed into one entry carrying the most frequent genes and DNA. The sample includes around 1.5 million distinct CDR3 sequences, with almost 35% observed a single time. The ten top clones hold over 9% of the sample. The sequencing input was blood. These receptors were obtained from a woman aged 25 to 39 in good health.

The J gene is TRBJ2-7, the V gene TRBV20-1; 10 bases are shared with TRBD2. Germline trimming cut 0 bases from V and 3 bases from J; bases unmatched to any gene: 5. This CDR3 comprises 15 residues. Germline V gene lookup returns CDR1 DFQATT and CDR2 SNEGSKA (reference sequence). CDR3 sequence (DNA): TGCAGTGCTAGAGATCCTAGCGGGGGTGTCTACGAGCAGTACTTC. Translated: CSARDPSGGVYEQYF.

The chain has TRBV2 and TRBJ2-4; 9 nucleotides agree with TRBD1. This CDR3 contains 16 residues. Germline CDR1 is SNHLY and CDR2 is FYNNEI. With 3 bases clipped from V and 0 bases from J, the junction kept 3 bases outside the gene matches. The CDR3 sequence: CASSEGQGLAKNIQYF. The CDR3 nucleotides read TGTGCCAGCAGTGAGGGACAGGGCTTAGCCAAAAACATTCAGTACTTC.

With respect to this clonotype: This sequence may be a read error, since a much larger clone differs from it by one base. The rearrangement uses TRBV4-2 and TRBJ2-5, with D hard to call. Trimming cost V 7 bases and J 3 bases, with 12 bases left between them. The CDR3 covers 13 residues. Germline CDR1 and CDR2: LGHNA and YNFKEQ. As DNA, the CDR3 is TGTGCCAGCAACTCCTTTGGGGAAGAGACCCAGTACTTC. Encoded protein: CASNSFGEETQYF.

The chain has TRBV5-4 and TRBJ2-1; D call uncertain. Germline V gene data show CDR1 as SGHNT and CDR2 as YYREEE (reference sequence). The CDR3 loop spans 13 amino acids. V lost 4 bases, J lost 6 bases, and 11 bases lay in between. This CDR3 is CASSQPIANEQFF. For the CDR3, the DNA is TGTGCCAGCAGCCAACCCATAGCCAATGAGCAGTTCTTC.